This TCR beta chain was sequenced in a study of T cell responses to AZD1222 COVID-19 vaccine. Study-level results: Spike was spanned by vaccine-associated CD4 TCRs, with dominance at 160-218 and 743-854.

Germline CDR1 is SGHDN and CDR2 is FVKESK. V was pared by 0 bases and J by 7 bases, with 6 bases of the junction left unmatched. The CDR3 contains 15 residues. Repertoires were generated with immunoSEQ multiplex PCR, while TCRdb's copy carries only in-frame clones and drops some. The sample includes about 190,000 clones, approximately 91% of them seen just once. With respect to this clone: Antigen unknown.

The material sequenced was peripheral blood, taken on day 0 of AZD1222 vaccination. The rearrangement joins TRBV14 to TRBJ1-2; 9 nucleotides match TRBD1. The receptor was isolated from an adult in good health. CDR3 sequence reads: CASSQDWTGESGYTF. DNA of the CDR3: TGTGCCAGCAGCCAAGACTGGACAGGGGAGAGTGGCTACACCTTC.